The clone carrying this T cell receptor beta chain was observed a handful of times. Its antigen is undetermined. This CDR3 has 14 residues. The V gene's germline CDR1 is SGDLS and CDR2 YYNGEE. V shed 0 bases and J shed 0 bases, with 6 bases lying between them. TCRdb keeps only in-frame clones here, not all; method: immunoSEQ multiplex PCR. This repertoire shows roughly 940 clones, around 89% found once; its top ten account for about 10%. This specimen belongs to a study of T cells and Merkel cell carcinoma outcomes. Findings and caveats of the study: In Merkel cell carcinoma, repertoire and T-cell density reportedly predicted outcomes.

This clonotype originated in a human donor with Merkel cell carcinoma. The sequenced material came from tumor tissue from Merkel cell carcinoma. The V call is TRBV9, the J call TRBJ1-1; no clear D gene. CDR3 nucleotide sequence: TGTGCCAGCAGCGTAGGCCGGGTGAACACTGAAGCTTTCTTT. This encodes CASSVGRVNTEAFF.